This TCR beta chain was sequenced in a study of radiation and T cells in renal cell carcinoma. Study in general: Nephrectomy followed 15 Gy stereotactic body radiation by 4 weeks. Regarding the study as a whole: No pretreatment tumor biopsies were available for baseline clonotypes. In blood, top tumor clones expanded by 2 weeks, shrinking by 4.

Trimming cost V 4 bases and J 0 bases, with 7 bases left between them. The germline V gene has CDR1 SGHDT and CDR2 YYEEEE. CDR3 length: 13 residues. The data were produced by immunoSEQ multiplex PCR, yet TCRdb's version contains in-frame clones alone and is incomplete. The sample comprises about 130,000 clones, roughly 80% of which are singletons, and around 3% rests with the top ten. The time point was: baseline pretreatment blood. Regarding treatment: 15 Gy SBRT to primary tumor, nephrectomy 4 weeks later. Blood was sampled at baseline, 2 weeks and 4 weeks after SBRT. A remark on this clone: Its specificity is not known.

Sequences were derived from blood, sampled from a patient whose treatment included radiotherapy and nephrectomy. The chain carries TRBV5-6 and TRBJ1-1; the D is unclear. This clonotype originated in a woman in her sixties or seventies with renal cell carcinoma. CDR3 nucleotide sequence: TGTGCCAGCAGCCGCAAATTGAACACTGAAGCTTTCTTT. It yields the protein CASSRKLNTEAFF. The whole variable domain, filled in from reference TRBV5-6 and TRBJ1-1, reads DAGVTQSPTHLIKTRGQQVTLRCSPKSGHDTVSWYQQALGQGPQFIFQYYEEEERQRGNFPDRFSGHQFPNYSSELNVNALLLGDSALYLCASSRKLNTEAFFGQGTRLTVV.